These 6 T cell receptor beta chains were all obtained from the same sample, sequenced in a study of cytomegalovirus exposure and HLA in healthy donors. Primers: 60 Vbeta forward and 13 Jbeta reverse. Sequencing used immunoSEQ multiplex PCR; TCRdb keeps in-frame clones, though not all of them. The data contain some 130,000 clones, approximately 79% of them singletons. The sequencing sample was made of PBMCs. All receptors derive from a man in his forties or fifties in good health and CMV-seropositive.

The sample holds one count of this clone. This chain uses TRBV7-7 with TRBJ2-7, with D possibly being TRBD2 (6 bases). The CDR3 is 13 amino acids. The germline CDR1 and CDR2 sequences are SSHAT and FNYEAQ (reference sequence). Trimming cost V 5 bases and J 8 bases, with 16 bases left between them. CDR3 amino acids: CASSSRGESQQYF. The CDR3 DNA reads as TGTGCCAGCAGCAGCCGCGGGGAGAGCCAGCAGTACTTC. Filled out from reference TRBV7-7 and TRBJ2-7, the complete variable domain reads GAGVSQSPRYKVTKRGQDVTLRCDPISSHATLYWYQQALGQGPEFLTYFNYEAQPDKSGLPSDRFSAERPEGSISTLTIQRTEQRDSAMYRCASSSRGESQQYFGPGTRLTVT.

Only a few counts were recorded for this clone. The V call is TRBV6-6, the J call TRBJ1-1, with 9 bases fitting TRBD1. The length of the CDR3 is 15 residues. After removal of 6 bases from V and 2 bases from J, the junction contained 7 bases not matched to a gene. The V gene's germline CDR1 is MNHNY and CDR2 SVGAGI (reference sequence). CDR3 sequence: CASSSGGQGNTEAFF. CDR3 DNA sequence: TGTGCCAGCAGCTCGGGGGGACAGGGCAACACTGAAGCTTTCTTT.

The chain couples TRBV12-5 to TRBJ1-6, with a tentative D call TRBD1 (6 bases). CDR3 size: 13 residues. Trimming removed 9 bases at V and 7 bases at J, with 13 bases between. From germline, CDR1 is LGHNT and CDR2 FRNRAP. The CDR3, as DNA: TGTGCTAGCGCCGGGACAATGAATTCACCCCTCCACTTT. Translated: CASAGTMNSPLHF.

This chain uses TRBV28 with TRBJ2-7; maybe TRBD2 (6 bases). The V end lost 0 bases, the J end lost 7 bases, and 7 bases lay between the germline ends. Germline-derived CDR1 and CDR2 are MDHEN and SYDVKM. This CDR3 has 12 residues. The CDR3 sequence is CASSLWAGEQYF. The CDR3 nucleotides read TGTGCCAGCAGTTTATGGGCGGGGGAGCAGTACTTC.

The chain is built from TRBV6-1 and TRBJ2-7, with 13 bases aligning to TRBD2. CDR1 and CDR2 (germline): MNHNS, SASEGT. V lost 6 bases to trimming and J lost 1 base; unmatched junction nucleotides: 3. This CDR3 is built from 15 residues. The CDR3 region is CASSGLAGASYEQYF. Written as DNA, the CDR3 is TGTGCCAGCAGCGGACTAGCGGGAGCGTCCTACGAGCAGTACTTC.

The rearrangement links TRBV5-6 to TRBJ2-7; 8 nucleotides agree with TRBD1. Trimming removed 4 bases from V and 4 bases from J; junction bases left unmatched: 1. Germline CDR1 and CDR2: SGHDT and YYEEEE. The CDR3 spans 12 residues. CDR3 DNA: TGTGCCAGCAGCGGGGACAGGTACGAGCAGTACTTC. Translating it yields CASSGDRYEQYF.